This is a list of T cell receptor beta chains from one sample in a study of PD-1 blockade in mismatch repair-deficient tumors. The method was immunoSEQ multiplex PCR; TCRdb's version includes in-frame clones alone and lacks a portion of them. The sample holds around 51,000 clones; approximately 84% are singletons and the top ten take roughly 8%. The sample here was peripheral blood, taken roughly 21 weeks after starting pembrolizumab. The receptor set was obtained from an adult with mismatch repair-deficient cancer. Each CDR3 is given with its conserved first and last residue. The D gene is left open where the match is weak. Part of the rows lack a size; the others show once, few, many or a class for expanded clones.

TRBJ2-7	14	.	.	TRBV5-1	CASRGDQVAYEQYF	TGCGCCAGCAGGGGGGACCAGGTGGCCTACGAGCAGTACTTC
TRBJ2-1	16	TRBD2	.	TRBV27	CASSFASGRAWNEQFF	TGTGCCAGCAGTTTCGCTAGCGGGAGGGCGTGGAATGAGCAGTTCTTC
TRBJ2-2	16	TRBD2	.	TRBV7-2	CASSFSSGANTGELFF	TGTGCCAGCAGCTTCTCTAGCGGGGCGAACACCGGGGAGCTGTTTTTT
TRBJ2-7	14	TRBD2	.	TRBV11-3	CASSPGRTSDEQYF	TGTGCCAGCAGCCCGGGAAGGACTAGCGACGAGCAGTACTTC
TRBJ1-2	12	.	few	TRBV25-1	CASSQRGYGYTF	TGTGCCAGCAGTCAAAGGGGCTATGGCTACACCTTC
TRBJ2-7	14	.	.	TRBV11-2	CASSFRQSAYEQYF	TGTGCCAGCAGCTTTCGGCAAAGTGCGTACGAGCAGTACTTC
TRBJ2-7	13	TRBD2	.	TRBV6-6	CASSRDYTYEQYF	TGTGCCAGCAGTAGGGACTATACCTACGAGCAGTACTTC
TRBJ2-1	15	.	.	TRBV13	CASSPKGGSYNEQFF	TGTGCCAGCAGCCCCAAGGGCGGGTCCTACAATGAGCAGTTCTTC
TRBJ2-2	14	TRBD1	.	TRBV11-3	CASSFQGDTGELFF	TGTGCCAGCAGCTTTCAGGGGGACACCGGGGAGCTGTTTTTT
TRBJ2-2	14	.	.	TRBV18	CASSPQGSTGELFF	TGTGCCAGCTCACCACAGGGATCCACCGGGGAGCTGTTTTTT
TRBJ2-7	16	.	.	TRBV4-3	CASSPEPSARSYEQYF	TGCGCCAGCAGCCCGGAACCCTCCGCGAGGTCCTACGAGCAGTACTTC
TRBJ2-5	13	.	.	TRBV9	CASSWTGGETQYF	TGTGCCAGCAGCTGGACAGGAGGGGAGACCCAGTACTTC
TRBJ2-7	15	TRBD1	.	TRBV7-2	CASSGVGTGPYEQYF	TGTGCCAGCAGTGGGGTCGGGACAGGGCCGTACGAGCAGTACTTC
TRBJ1-5	14	.	.	TRBV7-9	CASSLSSVTQRQHF	TGTGCCAGCAGCTTATCTTCAGTCACCCAACGTCAGCATTTT
TRBJ1-5	14	.	.	TRBV6-4	CASSEEGSNQPQHF	TGTGCCAGCAGTGAGGAGGGTAGCAATCAGCCCCAGCATTTT